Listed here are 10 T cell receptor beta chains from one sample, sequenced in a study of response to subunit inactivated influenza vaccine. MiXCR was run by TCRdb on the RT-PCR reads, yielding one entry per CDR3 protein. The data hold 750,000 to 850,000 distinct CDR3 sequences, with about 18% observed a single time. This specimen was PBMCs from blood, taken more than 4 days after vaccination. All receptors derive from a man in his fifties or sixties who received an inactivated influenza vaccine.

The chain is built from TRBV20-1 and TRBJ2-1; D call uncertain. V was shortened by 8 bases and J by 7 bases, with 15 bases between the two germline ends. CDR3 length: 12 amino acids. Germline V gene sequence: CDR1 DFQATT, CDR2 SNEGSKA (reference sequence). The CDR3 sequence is CSPNLKPNEQFF. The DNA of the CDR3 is TGCAGTCCCAACCTCAAACCGAATGAGCAGTTCTTC.

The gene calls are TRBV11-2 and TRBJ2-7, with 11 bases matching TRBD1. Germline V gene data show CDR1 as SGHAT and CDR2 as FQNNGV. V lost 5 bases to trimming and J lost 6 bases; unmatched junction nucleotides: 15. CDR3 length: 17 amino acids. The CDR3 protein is CASSPIDHPDRGREQYF. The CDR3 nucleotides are TGTGCCAGCAGCCCCATTGACCACCCGGACAGGGGGCGCGAGCAGTACTTC.

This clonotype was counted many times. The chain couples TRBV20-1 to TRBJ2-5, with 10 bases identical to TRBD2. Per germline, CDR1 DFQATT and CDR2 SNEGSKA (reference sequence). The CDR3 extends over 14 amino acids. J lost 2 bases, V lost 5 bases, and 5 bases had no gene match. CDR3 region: CSAPLAGVQETQYF. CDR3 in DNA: TGCAGTGCTCCCCTAGCGGGAGTACAAGAGACCCAGTACTTC.

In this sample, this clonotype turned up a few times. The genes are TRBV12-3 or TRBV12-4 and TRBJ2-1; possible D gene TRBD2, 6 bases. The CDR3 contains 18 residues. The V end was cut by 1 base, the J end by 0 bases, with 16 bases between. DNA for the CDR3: TGTGCCAGCAGTTTAGTTCGTGTGTGGGAGGCCTCCTACAATGAGCAGTTCTTC. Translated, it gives CASSLVRVWEASYNEQFF.

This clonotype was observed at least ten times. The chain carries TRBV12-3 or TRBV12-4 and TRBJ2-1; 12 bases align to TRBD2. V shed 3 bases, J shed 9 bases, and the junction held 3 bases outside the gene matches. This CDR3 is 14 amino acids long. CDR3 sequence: CASSLTSGRGEQFF. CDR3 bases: TGTGCCAGCAGTTTGACTAGCGGGAGAGGTGAGCAGTTCTTC.

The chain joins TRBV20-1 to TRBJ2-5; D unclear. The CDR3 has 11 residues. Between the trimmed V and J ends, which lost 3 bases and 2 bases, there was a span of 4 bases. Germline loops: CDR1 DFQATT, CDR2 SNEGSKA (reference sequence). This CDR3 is CSASIQETQYF. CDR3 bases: TGCAGTGCTAGTATACAAGAGACCCAGTACTTC.

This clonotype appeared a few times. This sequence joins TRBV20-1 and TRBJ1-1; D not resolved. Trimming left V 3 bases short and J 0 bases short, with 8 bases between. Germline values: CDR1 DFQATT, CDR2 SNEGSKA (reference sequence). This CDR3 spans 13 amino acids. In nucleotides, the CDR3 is TGCAGTGCTAGTCATTTGATGAACACTGAAGCTTTCTTT. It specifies CSASHLMNTEAFF.

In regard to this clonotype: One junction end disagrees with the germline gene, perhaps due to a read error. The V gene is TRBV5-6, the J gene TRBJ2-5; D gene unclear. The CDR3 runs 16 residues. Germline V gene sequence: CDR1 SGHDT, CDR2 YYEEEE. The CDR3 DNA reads TGTGCCAGCAGCTTGGGTACACAAGCGATTGAAGATACCCAGTACTTC. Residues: CASSLGTQAIEDTQYF.

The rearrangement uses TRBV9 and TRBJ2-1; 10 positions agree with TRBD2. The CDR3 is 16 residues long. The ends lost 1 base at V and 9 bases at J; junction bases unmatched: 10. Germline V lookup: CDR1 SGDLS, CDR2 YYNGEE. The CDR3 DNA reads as TGTGCCAGCAGCGTATTAGGAACTAGCGGGGTGACTGAGCAGTTCTTC. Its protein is CASSVLGTSGVTEQFF.

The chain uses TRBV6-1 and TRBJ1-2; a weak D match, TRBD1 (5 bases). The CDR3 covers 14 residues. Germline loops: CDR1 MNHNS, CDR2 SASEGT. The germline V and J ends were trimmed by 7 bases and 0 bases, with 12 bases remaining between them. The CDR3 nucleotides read TGTGCCAGCAACAGGCAAAATTCTAACTATGGCTACACCTTC. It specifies CASNRQNSNYGYTF.